The clone carrying this TCR beta chain occurred many times. Preparation of the TCRbeta library was carried out with unique molecular identifiers. TCRdb fed the PCR reads into MiXCR, producing one record per CDR3 protein. This sample has about 690,000 distinct CDR3 sequences, with roughly 15% found just once. These data come from a study of T-cell reconstitution after alpha-beta-depleted transplantation in children. J lost 6 bases, V lost 2 bases, and 2 bases had no gene match. The CDR3 runs to 14 residues. Looked up from germline, CDR1 is SGHRS and CDR2 is YFSETQ. The clonotype comes from a human donor who donated a stem cell graft to a child with acute myeloid leukemia. Sequencing was performed on PBMCs from the stem cell graft donor, taken from the stem cell graft. The gene calls are TRBV5-1 and TRBJ2-1; 10 nucleotides match TRBD1. The DNA of the CDR3 is TGCGCCAGCAGCTTCGGACAGGGGGGCAATGAGCAGTTCTTC. Residues: CASSFGQGGNEQFF.